This T cell receptor (beta chain) appears in the sequencing data of a study of Graves' ophthalmopathy and Graves' hyperthyroidism. Study-wide points: It was with roughly 70% sensitivity and under 85% specificity that the model predicted ophthalmopathy progression.

In donors with ophthalmopathy, activity was moderate-to-severe, with CAS ≥3, NOSPECS ≥4 and duration under 3 months. Clinicians made diagnoses from clinical symptoms, serum thyroxine, TRAb, thyroid ultrasound and orbital computed tomography. The CDR3 length is 15 residues. Germline CDR1 reads MNHEY; CDR2 reads SMNVEV (reference sequence). The trim removed 9 bases at V and 2 bases at J, leaving 13 bases unmatched. There are many counts of this clonotype. Its specificity is not known. For repertoire sequencing, the TCR beta CDR3 regions were amplified from RNA transcripts. The workflow started with a first-round RT-PCR run with HTBI primers and then moved on to a second-round multiplex PCR. TCRdb independently ran MiXCR on the multiplex PCR reads; one entry per CDR3 protein. Of 170,000 or so distinct CDR3 sequences listed, roughly two fifths were seen once; the top ten hold approximately 8.9%.

This TCR was sampled from a young man with Graves' ophthalmopathy. This sequence joins TRBV27 and TRBJ2-7; 7 positions match TRBD1. The sample was peripheral blood. The CDR3 is CASRSLPQGAYEQYF. The CDR3 DNA reads as TGTGCCAGTCGGTCCCTCCCTCAGGGGGCCTACGAGCAGTACTTC.